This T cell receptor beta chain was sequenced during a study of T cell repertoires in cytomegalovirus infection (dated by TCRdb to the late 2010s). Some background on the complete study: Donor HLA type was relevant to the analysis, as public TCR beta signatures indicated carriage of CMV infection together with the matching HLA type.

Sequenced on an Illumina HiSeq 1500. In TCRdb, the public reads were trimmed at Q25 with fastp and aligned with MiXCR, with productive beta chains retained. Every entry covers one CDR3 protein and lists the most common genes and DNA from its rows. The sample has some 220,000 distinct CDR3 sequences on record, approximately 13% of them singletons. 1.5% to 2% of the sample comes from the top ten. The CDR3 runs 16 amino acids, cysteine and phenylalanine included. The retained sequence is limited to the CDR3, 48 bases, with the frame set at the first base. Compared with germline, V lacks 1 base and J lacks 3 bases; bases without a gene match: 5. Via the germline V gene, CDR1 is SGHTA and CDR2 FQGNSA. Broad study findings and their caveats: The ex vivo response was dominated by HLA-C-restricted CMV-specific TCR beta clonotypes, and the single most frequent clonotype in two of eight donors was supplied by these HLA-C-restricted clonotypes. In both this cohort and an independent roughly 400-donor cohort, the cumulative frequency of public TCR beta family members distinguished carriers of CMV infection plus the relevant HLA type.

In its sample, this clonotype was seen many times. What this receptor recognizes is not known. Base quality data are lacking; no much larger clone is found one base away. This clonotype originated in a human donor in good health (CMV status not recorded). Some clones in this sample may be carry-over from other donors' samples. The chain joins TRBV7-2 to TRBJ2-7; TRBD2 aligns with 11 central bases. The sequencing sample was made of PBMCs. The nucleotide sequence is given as TGTGCCAGCAGCTTAGAGTCTACTAGCGGGAGCTACGAGCAGTACTTC. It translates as CASSLESTSGSYEQYF. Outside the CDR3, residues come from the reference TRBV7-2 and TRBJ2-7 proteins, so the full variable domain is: GAGVSQSPSNKVTEKGKDVELRCDPISGHTALYWYRQSLGQGLEFLIYFQGNSAPDKSGLPSDRFSAERTGGSVSTLTIQRTQQEDSAVYLCASSLESTSGSYEQYFGPGTRLTVT.